This entry lists 8 T cell receptor beta chains sequenced from one sample in a study of CD8+CD57+ T cells in acquired aplastic anemia. Sequencing involved patients with CD8+CD57+ cell expansion previously shown by flow cytometry. Researchers used genomic DNA as the template to profile TCR beta VDJ and CDR3. TCRdb reanalysed the reads using MiXCR and keeps one entry per CDR3 protein. The sample has roughly 280,000 distinct CDR3 sequences, about 50% seen once. Sequencing was done on a sample of sorted CD4+, CD8+, or CD8+CD57+ T cells (not recorded which) from PBMCs. Receptors originate from a human donor with aplastic anemia.

The rearrangement uses TRBV20-1 and TRBJ2-1, with TRBD2 matching 9 bases. With 0 bases clipped from V and 2 bases from J, the junction kept 8 bases outside the gene matches. Looked up from germline, CDR1 is DFQATT and CDR2 is SNEGSKA (reference sequence). CDR3 length: 17 amino acids. The CDR3 protein is CSARDLGLAGPYNEQFF. In DNA, the CDR3 is TGCAGTGCTAGAGATCTGGGCCTAGCGGGGCCCTACAATGAGCAGTTCTTC.

The chain links TRBV9 to TRBJ2-6; the match to TRBD1 covers 7 bases. The CDR3 sequence is 17 residues long. V lost 4 bases to trimming and J lost 0 bases; unmatched junction nucleotides: 7. The germline gives CDR1 SGDLS, CDR2 YYNGEE. The DNA of the CDR3 is TGTGCCAGCAGCCCAAGGGACAGATCCTCTGGGGCCAACGTCCTGACTTTC. Protein sequence: CASSPRDRSSGANVLTF.

The V and J genes are TRBV19 and TRBJ2-5; 9 bases align to TRBD2. The CDR3 sequence is 15 residues long. Germline lookup yields CDR1 LNHDA and CDR2 SQIVND (reference sequence). V lost 1 base, J lost 5 bases, and 5 bases stayed unmatched. The CDR3 region is CASSIGGRVRETQYF. The DNA for the CDR3 is TGTGCCAGTAGTATAGGCGGGAGGGTCCGGGAGACCCAGTACTTC.

The V gene is TRBV7-2, the J gene TRBJ1-2; the match to TRBD1 covers 8 bases. The CDR3 runs to 13 residues. Losses at the gene ends were 5 bases for V and 6 bases for J; bases not matched to a gene: 5. Germline CDR1 is SGHTA and CDR2 is FQGNSA. In nucleotides, the CDR3 is TGTGCCAGCAGCCGCGGACAGGGTCATGGCTACACCTTC. Its translation: CASSRGQGHGYTF.

The J gene is TRBJ2-1, the V gene TRBV12-5; TRBD2 is a possible D gene (6 bases). Germline CDR1 and CDR2: LGHNT and FRNRAP. The V end was cut by 6 bases, the J end by 9 bases, with 15 bases between. The CDR3 runs to 13 residues. CDR3 region: CASGTPEGSEQFF. The CDR3 nucleotides are TGTGCTAGTGGGACGCCGGAGGGATCTGAGCAGTTCTTC.

The chain employs TRBV15 and TRBJ1-6, with D tentatively TRBD1 (6 bases). CDR1 and CDR2 from the germline V gene are LNHNV and YYDKDF (reference sequence). The CDR3 extends over 15 amino acids. Trimming shortened V by 3 bases and J by 6 bases, and 12 bases separated the two germline ends. The chain's CDR3 is CATSRNRVLNSPLHF. The CDR3, as DNA: TGTGCCACCAGCAGGAACAGGGTCCTTAATTCACCCCTCCACTTT.

The gene calls are TRBV15 and TRBJ2-3; maybe TRBD2 (5 bases). Germline V gives CDR1 LNHNV, CDR2 YYDKDF (reference sequence). This CDR3 contains 15 residues. The V gene lost 1 base and the J gene lost 1 base, with 9 bases spanning the gap. The CDR3 DNA sequence: TGTGCCACCAGCAGAGCTGACGGGGGCACAGATACGCAGTATTTT. It is translated as CATSRADGGTDTQYF.

The chain couples TRBV20-1 to TRBJ2-3, with a tentative D call TRBD2 (6 bases). Germline loops: CDR1 DFQATT, CDR2 SNEGSKA (reference sequence). V was shortened by 1 base and J by 2 bases, with 19 bases between the two germline ends. This CDR3 is built from 17 residues. CDR3 residues: CSARAGLGLRDTDTQYF. CDR3 sequence (DNA): TGCAGTGCTAGAGCAGGTCTTGGGTTGCGGGACACAGATACGCAGTATTTT.